This entry features one T cell receptor beta chain sequence. The data belong to a study of control samples from healthy donors and cancer patients. The CDR3 covers 15 residues. Germline-derived CDR1 and CDR2 are MNHNS and SASEGT. Trimming stripped 3 bases from V and 0 bases from J, with 9 bases between. Using immunoSEQ multiplex PCR, the repertoire was profiled, and TCRdb retains in-frame clones only, with some absent. The sample carries about 170,000 clones, about nine tenths recorded once. Sequencing was performed on blood. The gene calls are TRBV6-1 and TRBJ2-1; a possible D gene is TRBD2 (5 bases). This TCR was recovered from a woman aged 40 to 50 in good health. The CDR3 bases are TGTGCCAGCAGTGATCGGGATTCCTCCTACAATGAGCAGTTCTTC. Translating it yields CASSDRDSSYNEQFF.